The clone carrying this T cell receptor beta chain was found many times. Antigen unknown. These data come from a study of regulatory T cells in long-lasting Graves disease. Study background: Antithyroid drugs had been taken by newly diagnosed Graves' patients for under 3 months.

Time point specified: newly diagnosed GD, antithyroid drugs for less than 3 months. PBMCs provided the RNA from which the TCR library was made. The germline gives CDR1 DFQATT, CDR2 SNEGSKA (reference sequence). The CDR3 totals 14 residues. Trimming removed 6 bases from V and 4 bases from J, with 16 bases in between. Study-wide findings and caveats: TCR diversity was lower in persistent than newly diagnosed Graves' disease.

Arm-PCR with iRepertoire HTBI primers amplified the CDR3 regions for these TCR beta libraries. Each CDR3 protein gets one entry after TCRdb re-called the multiplex PCR reads with MiXCR. The sample has 400,000 to 500,000 distinct CDR3 sequences; about 16% are singletons. The same data also went into a second study, on T cells in Graves' hyperthyroidism and ophthalmopathy. From that report: The TCR CDR3 first-round RT-PCR relied on the HTBI primer set.

The rearrangement links TRBV20-1 to TRBJ2-1; D could derive from TRBD1 or TRBD2 (5 bases each). The sequence was collected from a woman aged 25 to 39 with Graves disease. This specimen consisted of peripheral blood mononuclear cells (PBMCs), obtained at new diagnosis, from a patient treated with antithyroid drugs. CDR3 sequence (DNA): TGCAGTGCCCCCGGGACGGTGGGATACAATGAGCAGTTCTTC. It is translated as CSAPGTVGYNEQFF.